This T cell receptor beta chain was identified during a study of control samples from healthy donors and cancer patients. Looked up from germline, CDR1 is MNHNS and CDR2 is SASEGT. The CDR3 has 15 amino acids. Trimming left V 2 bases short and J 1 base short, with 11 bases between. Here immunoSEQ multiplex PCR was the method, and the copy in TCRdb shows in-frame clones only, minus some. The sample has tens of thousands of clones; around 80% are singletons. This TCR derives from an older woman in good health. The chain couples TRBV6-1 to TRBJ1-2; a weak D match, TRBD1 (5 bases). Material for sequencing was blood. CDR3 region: CASSEPVGLNYGYTF. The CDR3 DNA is TGTGCCAGCAGTGAACCCGTGGGGCTTAACTATGGCTACACCTTC.